A selection of T cell receptor beta chains follows, all from one sample in a study of T cells in Graves' hyperthyroidism and ophthalmopathy. TCRdb fed the multiplex PCR reads into MiXCR, producing one record per CDR3 protein. The sample includes approximately 420,000 distinct CDR3 sequences, roughly 15% of them seen just once. Specimen: blood. The receptors shown here come from a woman aged 18-30 years with Graves' hyperthyroidism. CDR3s include the opening cysteine and the closing phenylalanine or tryptophan. D genes are given only for firm matches. Clone size appears in some rows only: once, few, many, or a class for an expanded clone.

j_call: TRBJ1-4
clone_size: .
d_call: .
v_call: TRBV5-6
cdr3_aa: CASSVGERSEKLFF
cdr3_nt: TGTGCCAGCAGCGTTGGTGAGCGCAGTGAAAAACTGTTTTTT

j_call: TRBJ2-3
clone_size: many
d_call: TRBD2
v_call: TRBV2
cdr3_aa: CASSEGSGYTDTQYF
cdr3_nt: TGTGCCAGCAGTGAAGGTAGCGGGTACACAGATACGCAGTATTTT

j_call: TRBJ1-4
clone_size: many
d_call: .
v_call: TRBV28
cdr3_aa: CASSFAPGGEKLFF
cdr3_nt: TGTGCCAGCAGTTTCGCGCCCGGGGGGGAAAAACTGTTTTTT

j_call: TRBJ2-2
clone_size: .
d_call: .
v_call: TRBV7-3
cdr3_aa: CASGGDGGELFF
cdr3_nt: TGTGCCAGCGGAGGTGACGGCGGGGAGCTGTTTTTT

j_call: TRBJ1-5
clone_size: .
d_call: .
v_call: TRBV5-5
cdr3_aa: CASSWGVDQPQHF
cdr3_nt: TGTGCCAGCAGCTGGGGGGTGGATCAGCCCCAGCATTTT

j_call: TRBJ2-7
clone_size: many
d_call: .
v_call: TRBV11-2
cdr3_aa: CASSPKGRYEQYF
cdr3_nt: TGTGCCAGCAGCCCCAAGGGCCGCTACGAGCAGTACTTC

j_call: TRBJ1-1
clone_size: many
d_call: .
v_call: TRBV28
cdr3_aa: CASSLLVMNTEAFF
cdr3_nt: TGTGCCAGCAGCCTTTTGGTCATGAACACTGAAGCTTTCTTT

j_call: TRBJ2-3
clone_size: many
d_call: TRBD2
v_call: TRBV20-1
cdr3_aa: CSASPALAANADTQYF
cdr3_nt: TGCAGTGCTAGTCCAGCTCTAGCGGCGAACGCAGATACGCAGTATTTT

j_call: TRBJ2-5
clone_size: many
d_call: TRBD2
v_call: TRBV4-1
cdr3_aa: CASSQGTGTSGETQYF
cdr3_nt: TGCGCCAGCAGCCAAGGTACCGGGACTAGCGGGGAGACCCAGTACTTC

j_call: TRBJ1-6
clone_size: .
d_call: TRBD1
v_call: TRBV6-4
cdr3_aa: CASSEREPGQGLNSPLHF
cdr3_nt: TGTGCCAGCAGTGAACGGGAGCCCGGACAGGGGCTCAATTCACCCCTCCACTTT

j_call: TRBJ2-7
clone_size: few
d_call: TRBD2
v_call: TRBV6-1
cdr3_aa: CASKFGTSDSYEQYF
cdr3_nt: TGTGCCAGCAAATTCGGGACTAGCGACTCCTACGAGCAGTACTTC

j_call: TRBJ2-7
clone_size: many
d_call: .
v_call: TRBV28
cdr3_aa: CASRTTNYEQYF
cdr3_nt: TGTGCCAGCAGGACAACCAACTACGAGCAGTACTTC

j_call: TRBJ1-2
clone_size: many
d_call: .
v_call: TRBV7-9
cdr3_aa: CASTHTRNGVPYGYTF
cdr3_nt: TGTGCCAGCACCCACACTCGAAACGGCGTCCCCTATGGCTACACCTTC

j_call: TRBJ2-3
clone_size: many
d_call: TRBD1
v_call: TRBV28
cdr3_aa: CASSFGQGADTQYF
cdr3_nt: TGTGCCAGCAGTTTCGGACAGGGGGCAGATACGCAGTATTTT

j_call: TRBJ2-1
clone_size: few
d_call: TRBD2
v_call: TRBV20-1
cdr3_aa: CSARGTSDHNEQFF
cdr3_nt: TGCAGTGCTAGGGGGACTAGTGACCACAATGAGCAGTTCTTC

j_call: TRBJ2-7
clone_size: few
d_call: TRBD2
v_call: TRBV18
cdr3_aa: CASSPQTSGSYRVYEQYF
cdr3_nt: TGTGCCAGCTCACCACAGACTAGCGGGAGTTATCGGGTATACGAGCAGTACTTC

j_call: TRBJ1-1
clone_size: .
d_call: .
v_call: TRBV7-9
cdr3_aa: CASSLPRQVMNTEAFF
cdr3_nt: TGTGCCAGCAGCTTACCACGACAGGTCATGAACACTGAAGCTTTCTTT

j_call: TRBJ2-3
clone_size: many
d_call: .
v_call: TRBV27
cdr3_aa: CASSPWGEATDTQYF
cdr3_nt: TGTGCCAGCAGCCCATGGGGGGAGGCCACAGATACGCAGTATTTT

j_call: TRBJ2-3
clone_size: .
d_call: .
v_call: TRBV28
cdr3_aa: CAGSLRPEDTQYF
cdr3_nt: TGTGCCGGCAGTCTAAGGCCGGAAGATACGCAGTATTTT

j_call: TRBJ2-1
clone_size: many
d_call: .
v_call: TRBV7-3
cdr3_aa: CASSSQASSYNEQFF
cdr3_nt: TGTGCCAGCAGCTCTCAGGCGAGCTCCTACAATGAGCAGTTCTTC

j_call: TRBJ2-3
clone_size: many
d_call: .
v_call: TRBV12-3/TRBV12-4
cdr3_aa: CASSRVSSVRTDTQYF
cdr3_nt: TGTGCCAGCAGCCGTGTTTCTAGCGTTCGGACAGATACGCAGTATTTT

j_call: TRBJ2-1
clone_size: few
d_call: TRBD2
v_call: TRBV5-1
cdr3_aa: CASSPPGLAGNEQFF
cdr3_nt: TGCGCCAGCAGCCCACCGGGACTAGCGGGTAATGAGCAGTTCTTC

j_call: TRBJ2-7
clone_size: many
d_call: .
v_call: TRBV5-5
cdr3_aa: CASSLRPGNTYEQYF
cdr3_nt: TGTGCCAGCAGCTTGAGGCCGGGGAACACCTACGAGCAGTACTTC

j_call: TRBJ2-1
clone_size: few
d_call: TRBD2
v_call: TRBV20-1
cdr3_aa: CSRSGRVYNEQFF
cdr3_nt: TGCAGTCGCAGCGGGAGGGTCTACAATGAGCAGTTCTTC

j_call: TRBJ1-2
clone_size: few
d_call: TRBD1
v_call: TRBV12-3/TRBV12-4
cdr3_aa: CASSLSQTGPHGYTF
cdr3_nt: TGTGCCAGCAGTTTATCCCAGACAGGGCCCCATGGCTACACCTTC

j_call: TRBJ1-1
clone_size: many
d_call: .
v_call: TRBV6-5
cdr3_aa: CASSYSGEMNTEAFF
cdr3_nt: TGTGCCAGCAGTTACTCGGGGGAAATGAACACTGAAGCTTTCTTT

j_call: TRBJ2-7
clone_size: few
d_call: TRBD2
v_call: TRBV5-4
cdr3_aa: CASSLGGASGSYEQYF
cdr3_nt: TGTGCCAGCAGCCTGGGGGGGGCTAGCGGGTCTTACGAGCAGTACTTC

j_call: TRBJ1-5
clone_size: many
d_call: .
v_call: TRBV6-1
cdr3_aa: CASSSMDGNQPQHF
cdr3_nt: TGTGCCAGCAGTTCCATGGACGGCAATCAGCCCCAGCATTTT

j_call: TRBJ2-7
clone_size: .
d_call: .
v_call: TRBV7-8
cdr3_aa: CASSLGGARDEQYF
cdr3_nt: TGTGCCAGCAGCTTAGGAGGAGCCAGGGACGAGCAGTACTTC

j_call: TRBJ2-7
clone_size: many
d_call: TRBD1
v_call: TRBV10-3
cdr3_aa: CAISGTGGYEQYF
cdr3_nt: TGTGCCATCAGTGGGACAGGGGGCTACGAGCAGTACTTC

j_call: TRBJ1-5
clone_size: many
d_call: .
v_call: TRBV19
cdr3_aa: CASSQYPDIPNQPQHF
cdr3_nt: TGTGCCAGTAGCCAATATCCCGACATACCGAATCAGCCCCAGCATTTT

j_call: TRBJ2-7
clone_size: .
d_call: .
v_call: TRBV6-1
cdr3_aa: CASRNARTLSYEQYF
cdr3_nt: TGTGCCAGCAGGAACGCAAGGACTCTCTCCTACGAGCAGTACTTC

j_call: TRBJ2-7
clone_size: .
d_call: .
v_call: TRBV28
cdr3_aa: CASSLIQPAGEQYF
cdr3_nt: TGTGCCAGCAGTTTGATCCAGCCGGCGGGCGAGCAGTACTTC

j_call: TRBJ2-6
clone_size: few
d_call: .
v_call: TRBV6-1
cdr3_aa: CASTARAGANVLTF
cdr3_nt: TGTGCCAGCACCGCGCGGGCTGGGGCCAACGTCCTGACTTTC

j_call: TRBJ2-5
clone_size: few
d_call: TRBD1
v_call: TRBV27
cdr3_aa: CASSLFGDRVEETQYF
cdr3_nt: TGTGCCAGCAGTTTATTCGGGGACAGGGTAGAAGAGACCCAGTACTTC

j_call: TRBJ2-1
clone_size: many
d_call: .
v_call: TRBV11-2
cdr3_aa: CASSFSELGISYNEQFF
cdr3_nt: TGTGCCAGCAGCTTTTCCGAGCTGGGTATCTCCTACAATGAGCAGTTCTTC

j_call: TRBJ2-7
clone_size: few
d_call: TRBD2
v_call: TRBV11-2
cdr3_aa: CASSLVSFGRGGEQYF
cdr3_nt: TGTGCCAGCAGCTTAGTTAGTTTCGGGAGGGGCGGCGAGCAGTACTTC